The 9 T cell receptor beta chains listed next were all sequenced from one sample in a study of human T cells and chemical hapten exposure. TCRdb re-derived calls from the RACE reads in MiXCR, one entry per CDR3 protein. The table includes about 110,000 distinct CDR3 sequences, roughly 12% detected once. The time point here: pre-sensitization, week 0. The treatment was: therapeutic diphenylcyclopropenone sensitization with weekly scalp DPC. The material was whole blood, obtained in connection with sensitization to the hapten diphenylcyclopropenone (DPC). Source of these receptors: a woman aged 45 to 65 with alopecia areata. Some clones in this sample may be carry-over from other donors' samples.

J is TRBJ2-7 and V is TRBV27; no reliable D call. Germline V CDR1 and CDR2: MNHEY, SMNVEV (reference sequence). Trimming left V 8 bases short and J 3 bases short, with 5 bases between. The CDR3 length is 10 residues. CDR3 nucleotide sequence: TGTGCCAGCGGGGACTACGAGCAGTACTTC. Translation gives CASGDYEQYF.

In this sample, this clonotype turned up many times. The chain uses TRBV6-6 and TRBJ1-1; D ambiguous. This CDR3 region has 13 residues. The V end was cut by 2 bases, the J end by 1 base, with 5 bases between. Germline V CDR1 and CDR2: MNHNY, SVGAGI (reference sequence). Written as DNA, the CDR3 is TGTGCCAGCAGTTACGATAGGAACACTGAAGCTTTCTTT. It yields the protein CASSYDRNTEAFF.

This clonotype was seen ten or more times. The chain joins TRBV3-1 to TRBJ1-6; D is unresolved. Germline assignment: CDR1 LGHDT and CDR2 YNNKEL (reference sequence). Trimming stripped 0 bases from V and 7 bases from J, with 4 bases between. The CDR3 consists of 13 residues. The CDR3 sequence is CASSQDPNSPLHF. CDR3 nucleotides: TGTGCCAGCAGCCAAGATCCCAATTCACCCCTCCACTTT.

The chain uses TRBV7-8 and TRBJ1-3, with TRBD1 as a possible D gene (6 bases). The CDR3 length is 15 residues. Trimming took 5 bases from V and 3 from J, leaving 14 bases between them. Per germline, CDR1 SGHVS and CDR2 FQNEAQ. This CDR3 reads CASSPETGSGNTIYF. The CDR3 nucleotides are TGTGCCAGCAGCCCTGAAACAGGGAGTGGAAACACCATATATTTT.

This chain uses TRBV19 with TRBJ1-6; unclear D gene. This CDR3 is 17 amino acids long. Germline lookup yields CDR1 LNHDA and CDR2 SQIVND (reference sequence). Trimming stripped 1 base from V and 4 bases from J, with 14 bases between. Here the CDR3 DNA reads TGTGCCAGTAGTATAGGCGCCAGACCGTCTTATAATTCACCCCTCCACTTT. Translation gives CASSIGARPSYNSPLHF.

Only a few counts were recorded for this clonotype. The V and J genes are TRBV7-9 and TRBJ1-2, with D unclear. Germline lookup yields CDR1 SEHNR and CDR2 FQNEAQ (reference sequence). CDR3 length: 12 residues. Trimming removed 5 bases from V and 0 bases from J, with 4 bases in between. CDR3: CASSPPNYGYTF. The CDR3 DNA reads TGTGCCAGCAGCCCCCCTAACTATGGCTACACCTTC.

This clonotype was counted many times. The V and J genes are TRBV18 and TRBJ1-2, with D hard to call. V was shortened by 3 bases and J by 1 base, with 18 bases between the two germline ends. CDR1 and CDR2 from the germline V gene are KGHSH and LQKENI. CDR3 length: 17 amino acids. CDR3 nucleotide sequence: TGTGCCAGCTCACCTGGGATAGAGACGTTACTTAACTATGGCTACACCTTC. It translates to CASSPGIETLLNYGYTF.

The rearrangement links TRBV7-2 to TRBJ2-1; D is possibly TRBD1 or TRBD2 (5 bases each). V was clipped by 2 bases and J by 14 bases, with 13 bases between them. The germline V gene has CDR1 SGHTA and CDR2 FQGNSA. The CDR3 is 12 residues long. CDR3 coding DNA: TGTGCCAGCAGCTTAAATGGGGGATGGGAGTTCTTC. Amino acid sequence: CASSLNGGWEFF. The full variable domain, with the rest looked up from reference TRBV7-2 and TRBJ2-1, is GAGVSQSPSNKVTEKGKDVELRCDPISGHTALYWYRQSLGQGLEFLIYFQGNSAPDKSGLPSDRFSAERTGGSVSTLTIQRTQQEDSAVYLCASSLNGGWEFFGPGTRLTVL.

This clonotype was detected ten times or more. The V gene is TRBV29-1, the J gene TRBJ1-1; D remains unclear. The CDR3 spans 12 residues. Germline V gives CDR1 SQVTM, CDR2 ANQGSEA. The ends were cut back, 4 bases at V and 3 bases at J, with 9 bases in the middle. The CDR3 sequence: CSVGQIYTEAFF. The CDR3 DNA is TGCAGCGTTGGGCAGATTTACACTGAAGCTTTCTTT.